A single sample gave rise to the 12 T cell receptor beta chains below, sequenced in a study of CD8+CD57+ T cells in acquired aplastic anemia. Profiling of TCR beta VDJ combinations and CDR3 sequences used genomic DNA as template. TCRdb re-derived calls from the reads in MiXCR, one entry per CDR3 protein. The sample includes hundreds of thousands of distinct CDR3 sequences, about two thirds of them seen just once. Material for sequencing was sorted CD4+, CD8+, or CD8+CD57+ T cells (not recorded which) from PBMCs. The receptor set was obtained from a human donor in good health, serving as a control.

The chain carries TRBV20-1 and TRBJ2-1; tentatively, D is TRBD2 (6 bases). Trimming cost V 4 bases and J 9 bases, with 16 bases left between them. The CDR3 contains 13 residues. From germline, CDR1 is DFQATT and CDR2 SNEGSKA (reference sequence). The CDR3 DNA sequence: TGCAGTGCTATAACGGACCCCGGGAGTGAGCAGTTCTTC. Protein product: CSAITDPGSEQFF.

This chain links TRBV5-6 with TRBJ1-1; D unresolved. The germline gives CDR1 SGHDT, CDR2 YYEEEE. The CDR3 has 16 residues. V lost 5 bases and J 0 bases, leaving 17 bases between the germline ends. In DNA, the CDR3 is TGTGCCAGCAGGGTGAGGCAGTCGTCAATGAACACTGAAGCTTTCTTT. This gives the protein CASRVRQSSMNTEAFF. The full variable domain, its missing parts supplied by reference TRBV5-6 and TRBJ1-1, is DAGVTQSPTHLIKTRGQQVTLRCSPKSGHDTVSWYQQALGQGPQFIFQYYEEEERQRGNFPDRFSGHQFPNYSSELNVNALLLGDSALYLCASRVRQSSMNTEAFFGQGTRLTVV.

This clonotype was detected a few times. The rearrangement joins TRBV4-2 to TRBJ2-2; D possibly corresponds to TRBD2 (5 bases). The CDR3 length is 17 residues. The V and J ends lost 0 bases and 6 bases respectively, with 17 bases between them. Per the germline V gene, CDR1 is LGHNA and CDR2 is YNFKEQ. The CDR3 DNA sequence: TGTGCCAGCAGCCAAGATTGGGCTAGCTCAGTATCCGGGGAGCTGTTTTTT. Residues: CASSQDWASSVSGELFF.

The table lists this clonotype with many counts. The V gene is TRBV6-5, the J gene TRBJ1-6; perhaps TRBD1 as D (6 bases). V gave up 5 bases and J gave up 6 bases, with 11 bases separating them. The CDR3 has 14 residues. The germline V gene encodes CDR1 MNHEY and CDR2 SVGAGI. DNA for the CDR3: TGTGCCAGCAGTCTGGGGGCCCCTAATTCACCCCTCCACTTT. It yields the protein CASSLGAPNSPLHF.

The rearrangement links TRBV19 to TRBJ1-1, with TRBD1 identical over 7 bases. In germline, CDR1 is LNHDA, CDR2 SQIVND (reference sequence). Germline trimming cut 1 base from V and 5 bases from J; bases unmatched to any gene: 13. The CDR3 covers 17 residues. The CDR3 here is CASSIGLRQGVGTEAFF. The CDR3 DNA reads as TGTGCCAGTAGTATAGGTTTGAGACAGGGAGTAGGGACTGAAGCTTTCTTT.

This clonotype was seen a few times. The chain joins TRBV25-1 to TRBJ2-7, with TRBD1 matching over 8 bases. The trim removed 4 bases at V and 0 bases at J, leaving 5 bases unmatched. The CDR3 runs 15 residues. Germline values: CDR1 MGHDK, CDR2 SYGVNS. CDR3 residues: CASSGAGTGSYEQYF. As DNA, the CDR3 is TGTGCCAGCAGTGGTGCCGGGACAGGCTCCTACGAGCAGTACTTC.

The V and J genes are TRBV20-1 and TRBJ1-4; the D gene is possibly TRBD1 (5 bases). V lost 5 bases, J lost 16 bases, and 17 bases lay in between. The length of the CDR3 is 11 residues. Germline V gene lookup returns CDR1 DFQATT and CDR2 SNEGSKA (reference sequence). CDR3 nucleotide sequence: TGCAGTGCTCCTAGAGGGGAAAACCAGTTTTTT. Translation: CSAPRGENQFF.

The chain links TRBV7-9 to TRBJ2-3; 8 nucleotides agree with TRBD2. The germline gives CDR1 SEHNR, CDR2 FQNEAQ (reference sequence). This CDR3 region has 15 residues. V shed 5 bases and J 15 bases; nucleotides not matched to a gene: 19. CDR3 nucleotide sequence: TGTGCCAGCAGCGTGTCGGGACTAGTCTACGAGCAGTACTATTTT. It yields the protein CASSVSGLVYEQYYF.

About this clonotype itself: This CDR3 fails to terminate in the conserved phenylalanine or tryptophan, so it likely reflects a read error. It is unclear where the CDR3 begins or ends on the DNA, so no DNA is shown, and the CDR3 is as TCRdb lists it. The chain combines TRBV2 with TRBJ2-7. Termini included, the CDR3 measures 12 amino acids. CDR1 is SNHLY, CDR2 FYNNEI, per germline. Here the CDR3 reads CASSVVVDDGDY.

The J gene is TRBJ2-7, the V gene TRBV29-1; D uncertain. Germline V lookup: CDR1 SQVTM, CDR2 ANQGSEA. The CDR3 consists of 13 residues. V was pared by 2 bases and J by 2 bases, with 10 bases between. The CDR3 is CSVERADAYEQYF. The CDR3 nucleotides are TGCAGCGTTGAAAGGGCGGACGCCTACGAGCAGTACTTC.

This clonotype was found many times. A much more abundant neighbour one base away suggests this may be a read error. The J gene is TRBJ2-3, the V gene TRBV29-1; perhaps TRBD2 as D (5 bases). Per the germline V gene, CDR1 is SQVTM and CDR2 is ANQGSEA. Between the trimmed V and J ends, which lost 7 bases and 0 bases, there was a span of 14 bases. The CDR3 consists of 14 residues. The CDR3 reads CSDAGGTSTDTQYF. Written as DNA, the CDR3 is TGCAGCGACGCAGGAGGAACTAGCACAGATACGCAGTATTTT.

This clonotype was counted many times. The CDR3 spells CASSFMGFGNQPQHF. The CDR3 bases are TGTGCCAGCAGTTTTATGGGATTTGGGAATCAGCCCCAGCATTTT. The V and J genes are TRBV12-3 or TRBV12-4 and TRBJ1-5, with D unresolved. V lost 3 bases and J lost 4, with 13 bases in between. The CDR3 covers 15 residues.